This T cell receptor beta chain was sequenced during a study of T cells in localized non-small cell lung cancer. Germline CDR1 is SGHRS and CDR2 is YFSETQ. The CDR3 spans 16 residues. Trimming took 1 base from V and 5 from J, leaving 18 bases between them. Sequencing used immunoSEQ multiplex PCR; TCRdb keeps in-frame clones, though not all of them. The sample includes 40,000 to 60,000 clones, approximately 86% of them seen just once. The chain has TRBV5-1 and TRBJ2-5, with unresolved D. The sequence derives from a female donor with stage II lung adenocarcinoma. The sample was PBMCs, taken before any cancer treatment. The CDR3 DNA reads as TGCGCCAGCAGCTTGCAACAGTTAACCCTGGGGGAGACCCAGTACTTC. Translation: CASSLQQLTLGETQYF.